This entry lists 31 T cell receptor beta chains sequenced from one sample in a study of cytomegalovirus exposure and HLA in healthy donors. In the PCR, 60 Vbeta and 13 Jbeta primers were used. Generated by immunoSEQ multiplex PCR, the TCRdb table keeps only in-frame clones and is missing some. The sample holds approximately 150,000 clones, about 80% seen once. The sequenced sample consisted of PBMCs. These receptors came from a man younger than 30 in good health and CMV-seropositive.

The chain is built from TRBV6-5 and TRBJ1-3; TRBD1 might be the D (5 bases). V lost 0 bases and J lost 0, with 6 bases in between. CDR3 size: 15 residues. Looked up from germline, CDR1 is MNHEY and CDR2 is SVGAGI. This CDR3 reads CASSYSGDSGNTIYF. The CDR3 DNA follows: TGTGCCAGCAGTTACTCAGGGGACTCTGGAAACACCATATATTTT.

This sequence joins TRBV5-4 and TRBJ2-5, with TRBD2 identical over 10 bases. Germline V CDR1 and CDR2: SGHNT, YYREEE (reference sequence). The CDR3 runs to 17 residues. After removal of 2 bases from V and 2 bases from J, the junction contained 9 bases not matched to a gene. The CDR3 reads CASSFGSGGAGQETQYF. The CDR3 DNA sequence: TGTGCCAGCAGCTTCGGAAGCGGGGGGGCCGGTCAAGAGACCCAGTACTTC.

This clone was recorded once. The chain recombines TRBV29-1 with TRBJ1-5; D perhaps matches TRBD1 (5 bases). The CDR3 length is 13 residues. Trimming removed 7 bases at V and 4 bases at J, with 14 bases between. The germline gives CDR1 SQVTM, CDR2 ANQGSEA. This chain's CDR3 is CSAQTELNQPQHF. The CDR3 DNA sequence: TGCAGCGCGCAGACAGAGCTAAATCAGCCCCAGCATTTT.

This chain uses TRBV27 with TRBJ2-3; 12 bases are shared with TRBD2. Looked up from germline, CDR1 is MNHEY and CDR2 is SMNVEV (reference sequence). Trimming took 6 bases from V and 1 from J; bases not matched to a gene: 8. The CDR3 loop spans 17 amino acids. The CDR3 reads CASRVTSGSMGTDTQYF. The CDR3 nucleotides are TGTGCCAGCAGGGTGACTAGCGGGAGTATGGGCACAGATACGCAGTATTTT.

In this sample, this clone turned up once. This chain uses TRBV19 with TRBJ2-6; maybe TRBD1 (6 bases). Germline V gene data show CDR1 as LNHDA and CDR2 as SQIVND (reference sequence). Between the trimmed V and J ends, which lost 5 bases and 0 bases, there was a span of 17 bases. This CDR3 has 18 amino acids. The CDR3 loop reads CASSSAPGHSSGANVLTF. The DNA for the CDR3 is TGTGCCAGTAGTTCCGCCCCGGGACACAGCTCTGGGGCCAACGTCCTGACTTTC.

The rearrangement uses TRBV5-1 and TRBJ1-1, with 7 bases that match TRBD1. This CDR3 spans 15 amino acids. Germline-derived CDR1 and CDR2 are SGHRS and YFSETQ. The junction had 7 bases not matched to a gene; V was cut back by 3 bases and J by 2 bases. This chain's CDR3 is CASSSRTGSNTEAFF. CDR3 DNA sequence: TGCGCCAGCAGCTCCCGGACAGGCTCAAACACTGAAGCTTTCTTT.

This clone has just a few counts. This chain uses TRBV10-3 with TRBJ2-1; D unclear. Germline V CDR1 and CDR2: ENHRY, SYGVKD. The CDR3 covers 13 residues. With 3 bases removed from V and 3 bases from J, the gap between germline ends came to 6 bases. CDR3: CAISEILYNEQFF. In DNA form, the CDR3 reads TGTGCCATCAGTGAAATTCTCTACAATGAGCAGTTCTTC.

This clone was counted a few times. The chain carries TRBV5-4 and TRBJ2-5, with 9 bases lining up with TRBD1. CDR1 is SGHNT and CDR2 is YYREEE in the germline V gene (reference sequence). With 4 bases clipped from V and 4 bases from J, the junction kept 8 bases outside the gene matches. The CDR3 consists of 15 residues. CDR3 DNA sequence: TGTGCCAGCAGCGGGGACAGGGACCAGGGAGAGACCCAGTACTTC. It translates to CASSGDRDQGETQYF.

V is TRBV10-1 and J is TRBJ2-5, with TRBD2 matching 10 bases. The closer fit of TRBJ2-7 to the DNA end suggests the J call may be wrong. This CDR3 region has 13 residues. Germline loops: CDR1 WNHNN, CDR2 SYGVQD (reference sequence). CDR3 residues: CASSDSGGYEQYF. The CDR3 DNA follows: TGCGCCAGCAGTGATAGCGGGGGGTACGAGCAGTACTTC.

The chain joins TRBV19 to TRBJ2-7; TRBD1 matches 8 bases. The CDR3 contains 15 residues. Per germline, CDR1 LNHDA and CDR2 SQIVND (reference sequence). Germline trimming cut 6 bases from V and 0 bases from J; bases unmatched to any gene: 7. The CDR3 loop reads CASRASGGPSYEQYF. In DNA form, the CDR3 reads TGTGCCAGTAGAGCGTCAGGGGGCCCCTCCTACGAGCAGTACTTC.

The genes are TRBV5-1 and TRBJ2-7; 8 bases match TRBD2. Losses at the gene ends were 2 bases for V and 5 bases for J; bases not matched to a gene: 3. Germline assignment: CDR1 SGHRS and CDR2 YFSETQ. The CDR3 covers 13 residues. The DNA for the CDR3 is TGCGCCAGCAGCTTTAGCGGGACGCACGAGCAGTACTTC. Protein sequence: CASSFSGTHEQYF. The variable domain in full, completed from reference TRBV5-1 and TRBJ2-7, reads KAGVTQTPRYLIKTRGQQVTLSCSPISGHRSVSWYQQTPGQGLQFLFEYFSETQRNKGNFPGRFSGRQFSNSRSEMNVSTLELGDSALYLCASSFSGTHEQYFGPGTRLTVT.

The V call is TRBV5-5, the J call TRBJ1-5, with 8 bases fitting TRBD1. The CDR3 has 15 residues. With V trimmed by 7 bases and J by 2 bases, 8 bases remained unmatched. Germline V gene sequence: CDR1 SGHKS, CDR2 YYEKEE (reference sequence). The CDR3 sequence is CASAPTGDRNQPQHF. The CDR3 DNA follows: TGTGCCAGCGCGCCGACAGGGGACCGCAATCAGCCCCAGCATTTT.

This chain uses TRBV5-1 with TRBJ2-7; TRBD2 might be the D (5 bases). The germline V gene has CDR1 SGHRS and CDR2 YFSETQ. The CDR3 has 15 amino acids. Trimming stripped 4 bases from V and 3 bases from J, with 17 bases between. The CDR3 here is CASSPSGNGVYEQYF. The CDR3 DNA reads TGCGCCAGCAGCCCCTCCGGTAACGGGGTCTACGAGCAGTACTTC.

This sequence joins TRBV25-1 and TRBJ2-5, with 12 bases identical to TRBD1. Trimming at V came to 6 bases and at J to 5 bases, leaving 4 bases not matched to a gene. The CDR3 has 14 residues. Germline V lookup: CDR1 MGHDK, CDR2 SYGVNS. The CDR3 sequence is CASRGTGGRETQYF. In DNA form, the CDR3 reads TGTGCCAGCAGGGGGACAGGGGGCCGTGAGACCCAGTACTTC.

V is TRBV7-9 and J is TRBJ1-1; TRBD1 agrees at 7 bases. Germline trimming cut 5 bases from V and 4 bases from J; bases unmatched to any gene: 10. From germline, CDR1 is SEHNR and CDR2 FQNEAQ (reference sequence). The CDR3 is 15 amino acids. The CDR3 sequence is CASSLYTGVGTEAFF. As DNA, the CDR3 is TGTGCCAGCAGCCTTTATACAGGGGTCGGCACTGAAGCTTTCTTT. Combining the CDR3 with reference TRBV7-9 and TRBJ1-1 gives the whole variable domain DTGVSQNPRHKITKRGQNVTFRCDPISEHNRLYWYRQTLGQGPEFLTYFQNEAQLEKSRLLSDRFSAERPKGSFSTLEIQRTEQGDSAMYLCASSLYTGVGTEAFFGQGTRLTVV.

This rearrangement joins TRBV7-2 to TRBJ1-2, with D possibly matching TRBD1 (5 bases). This CDR3 has 13 residues. CDR1 is SGHTA, CDR2 FQGNSA, per germline. V was trimmed by 0 bases and J by 8 bases, leaving 10 bases between them. CDR3 residues: CASSLAQGRGYTF. The CDR3 nucleotides are TGTGCCAGCAGCTTAGCGCAGGGAAGAGGCTACACCTTC.

A few counts support this clone. The chain has TRBV5-8 and TRBJ1-3; D is unclear. The germline V gene encodes CDR1 SGHTS and CDR2 YDEGEE. The CDR3 is made up of 16 amino acids. Between the trimmed V and J ends, which lost 0 bases and 0 bases, there was a span of 10 bases. CDR3 sequence reads: CASSLESGLSGNTIYF. The CDR3 bases are TGTGCCAGCAGCTTGGAATCGGGTCTCTCTGGAAACACCATATATTTT.

The chain employs TRBV19 and TRBJ1-6, with unresolved D. The V gene's germline CDR1 is LNHDA and CDR2 SQIVND (reference sequence). The length of the CDR3 is 13 residues. V lost 5 bases and J 13 bases, leaving 15 bases between the germline ends. DNA of the CDR3: TGTGCCAGTAGTGTCGAGTCGGCGGAGCCCCTCCACTTT. Amino acid sequence: CASSVESAEPLHF.

This clone was seen just once. The chain carries TRBV2 and TRBJ2-3, with 9 nucleotides matching TRBD2. V was pared by 11 bases and J by 2 bases, with 8 bases of the junction left unmatched. This CDR3 spans 14 amino acids. Germline lookup yields CDR1 SNHLY and CDR2 FYNNEI. The CDR3 loop reads CAGLIAGATDTQYF. In DNA, the CDR3 is TGTGCCGGTTTAATAGCGGGGGCCACAGATACGCAGTATTTT.

This rearrangement joins TRBV7-2 to TRBJ1-5; D call uncertain. This CDR3 spans 14 amino acids. V lost 0 bases and J lost 4, with 7 bases in between. The germline gives CDR1 SGHTA, CDR2 FQGNSA. CDR3 in DNA: TGTGCCAGCAGCTTAGCGCCGCGAAATCAGCCCCAGCATTTT. It encodes CASSLAPRNQPQHF.

The chain recombines TRBV6-1 with TRBJ2-3, with D tentatively TRBD2 (6 bases). The CDR3 covers 19 residues. CDR1 and CDR2 from the germline V gene are MNHNS and SASEGT. V was clipped by 1 base and J by 1 base, with 21 bases between them. CDR3 sequence reads: CASSEGPREVRVGTDTQYF. DNA of the CDR3: TGTGCCAGCAGTGAAGGCCCCAGGGAGGTCCGAGTTGGCACAGATACGCAGTATTTT.

The gene calls are TRBV7-8 and TRBJ2-5, with 8 bases matching TRBD1. J was trimmed by 4 bases and V by 5 bases; bases with no gene match: 12. In germline, CDR1 is SGHVS, CDR2 FQNEAQ. The CDR3 is 16 residues long. DNA of the CDR3: TGTGCCAGCAGCCACCCAAGACAGGGGTTAACAGAGACCCAGTACTTC. Its translation: CASSHPRQGLTETQYF.

V gene TRBV7-9 combines with J gene TRBJ1-2; TRBD1 is a possible D gene (6 bases). CDR1 SEHNR and CDR2 FQNEAQ come from the germline V gene (reference sequence). The germline V and J ends were trimmed by 5 bases and 6 bases, with 13 bases remaining between them. The CDR3 has 13 amino acids. As DNA, the CDR3 is TGTGCCAGCAGCGAAAGACAGGTGCATGGCTACACCTTC. Residues: CASSERQVHGYTF.

This chain connects TRBV5-4 to TRBJ1-1, with D possibly matching TRBD1 (6 bases). The length of the CDR3 is 16 residues. V was pared by 2 bases and J by 6 bases, with 20 bases between. Germline CDR1 SGHNT, CDR2 YYREEE (reference sequence). CDR3 nucleotide sequence: TGTGCCAGCAGCTTAGGCGGGGGGCTGGGAGCGTCTGAAGCTTTCTTT. Residues: CASSLGGGLGASEAFF. Supplemented by reference TRBV5-4 and TRBJ1-1, the full variable domain reads ETGVTQSPTHLIKTRGQQVTLRCSSQSGHNTVSWYQQALGQGPQFIFQYYREEENGRGNFPPRFSGLQFPNYSSELNVNALELDDSALYLCASSLGGGLGASEAFFGQGTRLTVV.

The chain links TRBV2 to TRBJ2-7, with 10 bases identical to TRBD1. The V gene end was trimmed by 8 bases and the J gene end by 1 base; junction bases not matched to a gene: 8. Germline lookup yields CDR1 SNHLY and CDR2 FYNNEI. This CDR3 is built from 15 residues. CDR3 sequence: CASPAGDRGSYEQYF. DNA for the CDR3: TGTGCCAGCCCTGCGGGGGACAGGGGATCCTACGAGCAGTACTTC.

The chain recombines TRBV30 with TRBJ1-3; tentatively, D is TRBD1 (6 bases). The CDR3 consists of 14 residues. Germline V gene lookup returns CDR1 GTSNPN and CDR2 SVGIG (reference sequence). V was clipped by 3 bases and J by 0 bases, with 9 bases between them. The DNA of the CDR3 is TGTGCCTGGAGACGGACAGTCTCTGGAAACACCATATATTTT. Translating it yields CAWRRTVSGNTIYF.

This chain joins TRBV9 and TRBJ1-3; no reliable D call. Trimming removed 4 bases at V and 2 bases at J, with 10 bases between. The V gene's germline CDR1 is SGDLS and CDR2 YYNGEE. The CDR3 runs 14 residues. The CDR3: CASSPHGAGNTIYF. CDR3 DNA sequence: TGTGCCAGCAGCCCCCACGGGGCTGGAAACACCATATATTTT.

This chain links TRBV7-2 with TRBJ2-1, with D perhaps matching TRBD2 (5 bases). The V gene's germline CDR1 is SGHTA and CDR2 FQGNSA. Trimming removed 2 bases from V and 7 bases from J, with 15 bases in between. The CDR3 covers 15 residues. This chain's CDR3 is CASSLSAAGVNEQFF. CDR3 nucleotides: TGTGCCAGCAGCTTATCAGCCGCCGGGGTAAATGAGCAGTTCTTC. The whole variable domain, filled in from reference TRBV7-2 and TRBJ2-1, reads GAGVSQSPSNKVTEKGKDVELRCDPISGHTALYWYRQSLGQGLEFLIYFQGNSAPDKSGLPSDRFSAERTGGSVSTLTIQRTQQEDSAVYLCASSLSAAGVNEQFFGPGTRLTVL.

This clone was picked up a small number of times. CDR3 DNA sequence: TGTGCCACCAGCTCCACCGGGACAGTCAGCAATCAGCCCCAGCATTTT. Translation gives CATSSTGTVSNQPQHF. This rearrangement joins TRBV15 to TRBJ1-5, with 7 bases matching TRBD1. The length of the CDR3 is 16 residues. V trimming: 5 bases; J trimming: 1 base; junction bases outside the gene matches: 8. CDR1 LNHNV and CDR2 YYDKDF come from the germline V gene (reference sequence).

V usage is TRBV5-1 and J usage is TRBJ1-1; 7 nucleotides align to TRBD1. V was pared by 4 bases and J by 1 base, with 7 bases of the junction left unmatched. The length of the CDR3 is 15 residues. Looked up from germline, CDR1 is SGHRS and CDR2 is YFSETQ. The CDR3: CASSVPGQWNTEAFF. The CDR3 region has the DNA TGCGCCAGCAGCGTTCCGGGACAGTGGAACACTGAAGCTTTCTTT.

The rearrangement uses TRBV18 and TRBJ2-5; no reliable D call. The CDR3 extends over 13 amino acids. Between the trimmed V and J ends, which lost 3 bases and 4 bases, there was a span of 9 bases. Germline V lookup: CDR1 KGHSH, CDR2 LQKENI. The CDR3 DNA follows: TGTGCCAGCTCACCCTCCCCGGGAGAGACCCAGTACTTC. Its protein is CASSPSPGETQYF.